Given below is one T cell receptor (beta chain) in context. In this sample, this clonotype turned up many times. The antigen it binds to is not known. The sample holds no much larger clone one base away, and base qualities are not on file. This entry belongs to a study of T cells in Graves' hyperthyroidism and ophthalmopathy (dated by TCRdb to between 2018 and 2021). About the investigation overall: Peripheral blood was collected at initial diagnosis, before any treatment. The approximately 98 discovery patients were randomly divided into training and test sets at a 7:3 ratio. After blood sampling, hyperthyroidism patients were treated with methimazole at a starting dose of 30 mg daily, and ophthalmopathy patients were treated with high-dose intravenous methylprednisolone. In roughly six Graves' hyperthyroidism patients, the study also compared T-cell repertoires from thyroid tissue with T-cell repertoires from blood. TCR V-J signatures able to tell the groups apart were searched for in a discovery cohort of approximately 95 patients, of whom approximately 40 had Graves' ophthalmopathy and 57 had stable Graves' hyperthyroidism. Prospective prediction of ophthalmopathy was tested in an independent validation cohort of some 20 hyperthyroidism patients and 17 patients who later progressed to ophthalmopathy. The paper describes TCR Vbeta CDR3 sequencing of 135 peripheral blood samples, made up of some 40 ophthalmopathy patients, around 73 hyperthyroidism patients and 17 progressor patients.

Broad study findings and their caveats: Most expanded thyroid clonotypes (frequency above 0.001) were also found in blood, which suggests that blood repertoires may mirror thyroid immune responses. In validation, the model predicted progression to ophthalmopathy with over 65% sensitivity and over 72% specificity, a median of about 6.7 months before onset. Sample size was not statistically predetermined, and blinding of investigators to group allocation was not performed. Ophthalmopathy was separated from stable hyperthyroidism by a 13 V-J signature model, with approximately 89% sensitivity and about 81% specificity obtained in cross-validation and 80%/75% obtained in testing.

V sheds 5 bases and J sheds 0 bases, leaving 7 bases between their ends. The CDR3 has 13 amino acids, counting the end cysteine and phenylalanine. CDR3 DNA is the only sequence kept; it has 39 bases, read in frame from the first base. Ophthalmopathy patients had moderately to severely active disease, Clinical Activity Score of at least 3, NOSPECS grade of at least 4, and duration under 3 months. Patients with uncontrolled infections, other autoimmune diseases, pregnancy or lactation were excluded. Diagnoses relied on clinical symptoms, serum thyroxine and TRAb, thyroid ultrasound and orbital computed tomography. PBMCs were separated from about 10 ml of fresh peripheral blood using Ficoll-Paque density gradient centrifugation. Trizol reagent was used to extract total RNA, and RNA quality was then checked on an Agilent 2100 Bioanalyzer. The TCR beta CDR3 regions were amplified from the RNA transcripts. The first round of RT-PCR for the TCR CDR3 was performed with the HTBI primer set and the Qiagen OneStep RT-PCR kit. Libraries were constructed in a second round of multiplex PCR, after which size selection and purification were carried out. Paired-end sequencing of the libraries was performed with 100 bp reads on an Illumina HiSeq2000. The authors' analysis ran thus. Raw data were processed with SOAPnuke, discarding reads with adapters, uncalled bases, mean Phred below 15, or no exact constant-primer or identifier match. High-quality paired reads were merged using COPE v1.2.5, and each unique nucleotide sequence was defined as a clonotype. MiTCR v1.1 was used to align clonotypes to the IMGT TRBV, TRBD and TRBJ reference segments. Only V-J combinations with frequency above 0.0001, covering about 99% of repertoires, were analysed. The TCS score was defined as F50 (clonal expansion) divided by E x V (chaos), with BLOSUM62-based TCRdist calculated between CDR3 peptides within each V-J. Welch's t-statistics and random forest reduced several hundred V-J features to roughly 13, which were used in a naive Bayes classifier (R e1071). TCRdb reprocessing: public reads trimmed at Q25 with fastp, clones called with MiXCR, in-frame beta chains kept. Merged by CDR3 protein, the rows form single entries marked with the most common genes and DNA. Clone size and V and J calls follow TCRdb, not the original study. This sample gives 450,000 to 650,000 distinct CDR3 sequences in total; approximately 15% of them show up just once. The ten largest clonotypes hold roughly 7.7% of the sample.

The source of this sequence is a young woman with Graves' ophthalmopathy. In this chain, TRBV12-3 or TRBV12-4 is recombined with TRBJ1-2, with the D segment identity uncertain. Specimen: blood. DNA sequence: TGTGCCAGCAGTCGGCAGTCTAACTATGGCTACACCTTC. Its translation is CASSRQSNYGYTF.